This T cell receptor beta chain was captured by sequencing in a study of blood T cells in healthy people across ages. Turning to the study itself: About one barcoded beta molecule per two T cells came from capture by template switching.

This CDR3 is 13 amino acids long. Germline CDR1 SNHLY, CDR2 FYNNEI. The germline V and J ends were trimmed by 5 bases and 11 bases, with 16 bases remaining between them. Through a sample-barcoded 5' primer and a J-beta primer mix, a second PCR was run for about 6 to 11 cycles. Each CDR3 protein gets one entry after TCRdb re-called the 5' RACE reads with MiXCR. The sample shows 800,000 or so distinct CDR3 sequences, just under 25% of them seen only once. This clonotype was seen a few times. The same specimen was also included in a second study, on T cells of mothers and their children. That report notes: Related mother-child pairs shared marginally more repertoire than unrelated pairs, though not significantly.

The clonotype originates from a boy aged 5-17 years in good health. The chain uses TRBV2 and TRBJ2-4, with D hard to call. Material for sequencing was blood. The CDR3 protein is CASSSPHSVLQYF. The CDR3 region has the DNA TGTGCCAGCAGTTCTCCTCACAGCGTCCTTCAGTACTTC.